The 28 T cell receptor beta chains below come from one sample, sequenced in a study of T cell repertoires in cytomegalovirus infection. TCRdb reprocessed the reads via MiXCR and lists one record per CDR3 protein. The sample lists over 100,000 distinct CDR3 sequences, around 31% occurring once. These receptors lack a known antigen. The starting material was CD8+ T cells from cultured PBMCs, obtained from culture after CMV antigen stimulation. The receptors here all came from a human donor in good health (CMV status not recorded). Some clones in this sample may be carry-over from other donors' samples.

The table lists this clonotype with many counts. This chain joins TRBV14 and TRBJ1-1; D might be TRBD1 (5 bases). Germline V gene lookup returns CDR1 SGHDN and CDR2 FVKESK. V dropped 0 bases and J dropped 5 bases, with 13 bases sitting between them. This CDR3 is built from 15 residues. CDR3 sequence: CASSQDSGGYTEAFF. CDR3 DNA sequence: TGTGCCAGCAGCCAAGACTCCGGGGGATATACTGAAGCTTTCTTT.

This clonotype was observed a few times. The V and J genes are TRBV6-2 or TRBV6-3 and TRBJ1-3; D is unresolved. CDR1 is MNHEY, CDR2 SVGEGT, per germline. The V and J ends lost 8 bases and 4 bases respectively, with 3 bases between them. This CDR3 contains 10 residues. Written as DNA, the CDR3 is TGTGCCAGCGGAGGAAACACCATATATTTT. Amino acids: CASGGNTIYF.

There are a few counts of this clonotype. The chain is built from TRBV19 and TRBJ1-1; D is possibly TRBD1 (6 bases). V was shortened by 7 bases and J by 0 bases, with 18 bases between the two germline ends. Germline values: CDR1 LNHDA, CDR2 SQIVND (reference sequence). The length of the CDR3 is 16 residues. CDR3 nucleotide sequence: TGTGCCAGTAAGTATGAATGGACAGAGATGAACACTGAAGCTTTCTTT. It is translated as CASKYEWTEMNTEAFF.

The chain employs TRBV3-1 and TRBJ1-1, with 7 positions matching TRBD1. Unmatched junction bases numbered 9, after V lost 0 bases and J lost 5 bases. In germline, CDR1 is LGHDT, CDR2 YNNKEL (reference sequence). CDR3 length: 16 amino acids. Here the CDR3 DNA reads TGTGCCAGCAGCCAAGATCCTAGGGGGCGCCGAACTGAAGCTTTCTTT. It codes for CASSQDPRGRRTEAFF.

This clonotype was seen ten or more times. The chain has TRBV7-6 and TRBJ2-1; D may be TRBD1 or TRBD2 (5 bases each). Germline CDR1 reads SGHVS; CDR2 reads FNYEAQ. This CDR3 has 14 residues. V shed 5 bases and J shed 10 bases, with 18 bases lying between them. The CDR3 sequence: CASSPPGTSNEQFF. As DNA, the CDR3 is TGTGCCAGCAGCCCCCCCGGGACCTCAAACGAGCAGTTCTTC.

In DNA, the CDR3 is TGTGCCAGCAGTTCGACTAGCGGGGGGGCTTTGGAAGAGACCCAGTACTTC. This gives the protein CASSSTSGGALEETQYF. This chain uses TRBV6-1 with TRBJ2-5, with TRBD2 identical over 14 bases. The CDR3 contains 17 residues. V was clipped by 5 bases and J by 3 bases; unmatched bases: 8. Per the germline V gene, CDR1 is MNHNS and CDR2 is SASEGT.

This clonotype has at least ten counts. V gene TRBV7-9 combines with J gene TRBJ1-1; D might be TRBD1 (5 bases). The V gene lost 1 base and the J gene lost 3 bases, with 6 bases spanning the gap. CDR1 and CDR2 from the germline V gene are SEHNR and FQNEAQ (reference sequence). The CDR3 consists of 13 residues. This chain's CDR3 is CASSLGGHTEAFF. DNA for the CDR3: TGTGCCAGCAGCTTAGGGGGACACACTGAAGCTTTCTTT.

The V and J genes are TRBV29-1 and TRBJ2-1; either TRBD1 or TRBD2 may fit D (5 bases each). The CDR3 covers 13 residues. V was shortened by 2 bases and J by 5 bases, with 10 bases between the two germline ends. Germline V lookup: CDR1 SQVTM, CDR2 ANQGSEA. In DNA form, the CDR3 reads TGCAGCGTTGAAACCGGGACCAACAATGAGCAGTTCTTC. Translation: CSVETGTNNEQFF.

The chain is built from TRBV4-1 and TRBJ2-1; TRBD2 agrees at 13 bases. V was clipped by 2 bases and J by 6 bases; unmatched bases: 10. Germline values: CDR1 MGHRA, CDR2 YSYEKL. This CDR3 is built from 18 residues. The CDR3 DNA sequence: TGCGCCAGCAGCCAATCCCCCCCGGGGACTAGCGGGGTCAATGAGCAGTTCTTC. Residues: CASSQSPPGTSGVNEQFF.

The rearrangement uses TRBV4-1 and TRBJ2-7, with D perhaps matching TRBD2 (5 bases). Trimming shortened V by 4 bases and J by 6 bases, and 13 bases separated the two germline ends. The CDR3 consists of 13 residues. CDR1 is MGHRA and CDR2 is YSYEKL in the germline V gene. The CDR3 protein is CASSPVEGSEQYF. CDR3 nucleotide sequence: TGCGCCAGCAGCCCGGTAGAGGGATCCGAGCAGTACTTC.

Notes on this clonotype: At one end, the junction sequence differs from germline, possibly due to a read error. The chain links TRBV4-1 to TRBJ1-5, with D unclear. Germline V gene sequence: CDR1 MGHRA, CDR2 YSYEKL. This CDR3 is built from 16 residues. This chain's CDR3 is CASSPHWTLGNQPQHF. In DNA, the CDR3 is TGTGCCAGCAGCCCCCATTGGACCCTGGGGAATCAGCCCCAGCATTTT.

CDR3 amino acids: CASSLSAGADYTF. The CDR3 bases are TGTGCCAGCAGTTTATCGGCGGGGGCTGACTACACCTTC. The chain carries TRBV27 and TRBJ1-2, with D maybe TRBD1 (6 bases). From germline, CDR1 is MNHEY and CDR2 SMNVEV (reference sequence). This CDR3 contains 13 residues. Trimming took off 0 bases at V and 10 bases at J, with 12 bases between the two ends.

The chain joins TRBV2 to TRBJ1-5, with 9 nucleotides matching TRBD1. Losses at the gene ends were 10 bases for V and 6 bases for J; bases not matched to a gene: 7. The CDR3 spans 13 residues. Per the germline V gene, CDR1 is SNHLY and CDR2 is FYNNEI. CDR3 loop: CATHTGGGQPQHF. The DNA of the CDR3 is TGTGCCACCCATACAGGGGGCGGTCAGCCCCAGCATTTT.

V is TRBV5-6 and J is TRBJ2-7; tentatively, D is TRBD1 (6 bases). Looked up from germline, CDR1 is SGHDT and CDR2 is YYEEEE. This CDR3 is 16 amino acids long. Trimming pared 0 bases from V and 3 bases from J, leaving 16 bases between. The CDR3 loop is CASSLDQGRRDYEQYF. CDR3 in DNA: TGTGCCAGCAGCTTGGATCAGGGGCGCAGGGACTACGAGCAGTACTTC.

This clonotype has only a few counts. V gene TRBV20-1 combines with J gene TRBJ2-2, with TRBD2 identical over 7 bases. Trimming cost V 3 bases and J 5 bases; bases outside gene matches: 9. Germline V gene sequence: CDR1 DFQATT, CDR2 SNEGSKA (reference sequence). CDR3 length: 15 residues. The CDR3 sequence is CSARVSGLGTGELFF. CDR3 DNA: TGCAGTGCTAGGGTTAGCGGGTTGGGGACCGGGGAGCTGTTTTTT.

CDR3 protein: CASTYSPGRDEAFF. The CDR3 region has the DNA TGTGCCAGCACATATTCCCCGGGGCGGGATGAAGCTTTCTTT. This chain joins TRBV6-8 and TRBJ1-1; D may be TRBD1 (5 bases). Germline CDR1 and CDR2: MNHGY and SAAAGT. The CDR3 is 14 amino acids. V was trimmed by 7 bases and J by 7 bases, leaving 19 bases between them.

This clonotype was seen a few times. The CDR3 loop reads CASRLDRGDGYTF. DNA for the CDR3: TGTGCCAGCCGCCTGGACAGGGGAGATGGCTACACCTTC. V gene TRBV27 combines with J gene TRBJ1-2; 9 positions match TRBD1. From germline, CDR1 is MNHEY and CDR2 SMNVEV (reference sequence). CDR3 length: 13 residues. The V gene end was trimmed by 8 bases and the J gene end by 6 bases; junction bases not matched to a gene: 7.

This chain uses TRBV7-6 with TRBJ2-1, with D perhaps matching TRBD1 or TRBD2 (5 bases each). The CDR3 runs to 15 residues. The V gene lost 5 bases and the J gene lost 3 bases, with 14 bases spanning the gap. CDR1 is SGHVS, CDR2 FNYEAQ, per germline. CDR3: CASSPPGPLYNEQFF. The CDR3 DNA follows: TGTGCCAGCAGCCCGCCGGGACCCCTCTACAATGAGCAGTTCTTC.

The sample holds many counts of this clonotype. The rearrangement links TRBV12-3 or TRBV12-4 to TRBJ2-1; 16 nucleotides agree with TRBD2. The ends lost 7 bases at V and 2 bases at J; junction bases unmatched: 17. The CDR3 length is 21 residues. The CDR3 protein is CASKASTGTSGGVTPYNEQFF. The DNA of the CDR3 is TGTGCCAGCAAGGCTAGCACCGGGACTAGCGGGGGGGTTACCCCCTACAATGAGCAGTTCTTC.

The chain employs TRBV6-2 or TRBV6-3 and TRBJ1-2; D is undetermined. The germline V gene has CDR1 MNHEY and CDR2 SVGEGT. There are 15 residues in the CDR3. V was cut by 9 bases and J by 4 bases, with 21 bases left in between. The DNA of the CDR3 is TGTGCCAGTAGACCCGACCGGTCTTTCCTCTATGGCTACACCTTC. Translating it yields CASRPDRSFLYGYTF.

This clonotype occurred many times. The chain recombines TRBV5-4 with TRBJ2-7, with 8 bases aligning to TRBD1. V gave up 2 bases and J gave up 5 bases; unmatched junction bases: 6. The germline gives CDR1 SGHNT, CDR2 YYREEE (reference sequence). This CDR3 has 14 residues. Written as DNA, the CDR3 is TGTGCCAGCAGCTTTCAGGGGGCGAGCAACGAGCAGTACTTC. It specifies CASSFQGASNEQYF. The whole variable domain, remainder taken from reference TRBV5-4 and TRBJ2-7, is ETGVTQSPTHLIKTRGQQVTLRCSSQSGHNTVSWYQQALGQGPQFIFQYYREEENGRGNFPPRFSGLQFPNYSSELNVNALELDDSALYLCASSFQGASNEQYFGPGTRLTVT.

The chain uses TRBV29-1 and TRBJ2-6, with D possibly TRBD2 on 6 matching bases. This CDR3 is built from 16 residues. Germline V gene lookup returns CDR1 SQVTM and CDR2 ANQGSEA. V was shortened by 4 bases and J by 2 bases, with 15 bases between the two germline ends. The CDR3: CSVGGLKTPGANVLTF. The CDR3 region has the DNA TGCAGCGTTGGGGGACTCAAAACCCCTGGGGCCAACGTCCTGACTTTC.

The chain employs TRBV7-9 and TRBJ1-3; D possibly corresponds to TRBD1 (5 bases). Per germline, CDR1 SEHNR and CDR2 FQNEAQ (reference sequence). CDR3 length: 14 amino acids. The V gene lost 5 bases and the J gene lost 1 base, with 9 bases spanning the gap. The chain's CDR3 is CASSPQASGNTIYF. As DNA, the CDR3 is TGTGCCAGCAGCCCACAGGCGTCTGGAAACACCATATATTTT.

The CDR3 coding sequence is TGCAGTGCTAGTTCCCGGGGCCCCAGCTCCTACAATGAGCAGTTCTTC. It yields the protein CSASSRGPSSYNEQFF. The chain carries TRBV20-1 and TRBJ2-1; D is possibly TRBD1 or TRBD2 (5 bases each). The CDR3 consists of 16 residues. Trimming shortened V by 3 bases and J by 0 bases, and 15 bases separated the two germline ends. Germline V gene data show CDR1 as DFQATT and CDR2 as SNEGSKA (reference sequence).

This clonotype came up many times. The rearrangement joins TRBV11-2 to TRBJ2-7; tentatively, D is TRBD1 or TRBD2 (5 bases each). The CDR3 totals 15 residues. Germline V CDR1 and CDR2: SGHAT, FQNNGV. The V end lost 5 bases, the J end lost 0 bases, and 14 bases lay between the germline ends. The CDR3 reads CASSPGTASSYEQYF. CDR3 bases: TGTGCCAGCAGCCCAGGGACGGCAAGCTCCTACGAGCAGTACTTC.

This clonotype was observed a few times. The chain combines TRBV19 with TRBJ1-1; D is unresolved. The germline CDR1 and CDR2 sequences are LNHDA and SQIVND (reference sequence). CDR3 length equals 13 residues. With 2 bases removed from V and 1 base from J, the gap between germline ends came to 5 bases. CDR3 sequence reads: CASSIWGNTEAFF. The CDR3 nucleotides read TGTGCCAGTAGTATATGGGGGAACACTGAAGCTTTCTTT.

This clonotype has more than one count but fewer than ten. The chain links TRBV10-3 to TRBJ2-5; D is possibly TRBD1 (5 bases). Trimming stripped 4 bases from V and 0 bases from J, with 12 bases between. The germline V gene encodes CDR1 ENHRY and CDR2 SYGVKD. CDR3 length equals 15 residues. The chain's CDR3 is CAISGGDGNQETQYF. CDR3 in DNA: TGTGCCATCAGTGGGGGCGATGGAAACCAAGAGACCCAGTACTTC.

The rearrangement joins TRBV2 to TRBJ2-1; tentatively, D is TRBD1 (6 bases). The germline CDR1 and CDR2 sequences are SNHLY and FYNNEI. This CDR3 region has 16 residues. Trimming shortened V by 3 bases and J by 2 bases, and 14 bases separated the two germline ends. Written as DNA, the CDR3 is TGTGCCAGCAGTGAGGTGAAGGCAGGGGCCTACAATGAGCAGTTCTTC. This gives the protein CASSEVKAGAYNEQFF.